These T cell receptor beta chains were read from a single sample in a study of OX40 agonist ivuxolimab in advanced cancers. Sequencing used immunoSEQ multiplex PCR; TCRdb keeps in-frame clones, though not all of them. This sample carries approximately 76,000 clones, approximately 89% of them seen once, and the ten largest clones take around 0.78%. Sample: CD4+ or CD8+ T cells sorted from blood, taken in a trial of the OX40 agonist ivuxolimab. The receptors stem from an adult with an advanced solid tumor such as melanoma, head and neck, liver or kidney cancer. Both conserved end residues are part of each CDR3. D genes are given only for firm matches. Only some rows state a clone size, as once, few, many or a class for expanded clones.

V gene: TRBV19; clone size: .; D gene: .; J gene: TRBJ1-3; CDR3 DNA: TGTGCCACTCTCGACCCTGGCCGCTCTGGAAACACCATATATTTT; CDR3 protein: CATLDPGRSGNTIYF
V gene: TRBV11-3; clone size: .; D gene: .; J gene: TRBJ2-5; CDR3 DNA: TGTGCCAGCAGCCTGGTGGTACTAAGGGAGACCCAGTACTTC; CDR3 protein: CASSLVVLRETQYF
V gene: TRBV6-1; clone size: few; D gene: .; J gene: TRBJ1-1; CDR3 DNA: TGTGCCAGCAGGGCCTCAATGGGCCCGAACACTGAAGCTTTCTTT; CDR3 protein: CASRASMGPNTEAFF
V gene: TRBV29-1; clone size: .; D gene: .; J gene: TRBJ2-5; CDR3 DNA: TGCAGCGTTAGTGACTCGGGAGAGGCCCAGTACTTC; CDR3 protein: CSVSDSGEAQYF
V gene: TRBV5-1; clone size: .; D gene: .; J gene: TRBJ2-7; CDR3 DNA: TGCGCCAGCAGCCAGAGACAGACCATCCTTACTAACTACGAGCAGTACTTC; CDR3 protein: CASSQRQTILTNYEQYF
V gene: TRBV18; clone size: .; D gene: .; J gene: TRBJ1-2; CDR3 DNA: TGTGCCAGCTCACCCGGGGAGGGGTCCTATGGCTACACCTTC; CDR3 protein: CASSPGEGSYGYTF
V gene: TRBV7-2; clone size: .; D gene: .; J gene: TRBJ2-7; CDR3 DNA: TGTGCCAGCAGCTCGAGCTCCTACGAGCAGTACTTC; CDR3 protein: CASSSSSYEQYF
V gene: TRBV28; clone size: .; D gene: TRBD1; J gene: TRBJ1-2; CDR3 DNA: TGTGCCAGCAGTTTAATAGGGGGCGCGAATGGCTACACCTTC; CDR3 protein: CASSLIGGANGYTF
V gene: TRBV18; clone size: .; D gene: .; J gene: TRBJ1-3; CDR3 DNA: TGTGCCAGCTCACCATCGAGGTCTGGAAACACCATATATTTT; CDR3 protein: CASSPSRSGNTIYF
V gene: TRBV7-7; clone size: .; D gene: .; J gene: TRBJ1-1; CDR3 DNA: TGTGCTAGCAGCTTATCTATTGATAACACTGAAGCTTTCTTT; CDR3 protein: CASSLSIDNTEAFF
V gene: TRBV5-4; clone size: few; D gene: .; J gene: TRBJ2-5; CDR3 DNA: TGTGCCAGCAGCTTGGCCGGGCAAGGCGAGACCCAGTACTTC; CDR3 protein: CASSLAGQGETQYF